Included here is one TCR beta chain sequence, with context. The data were obtained in a study of blood T cell repertoires in COVID-19. Overall study: PBMCs, B-cell-depleted T cells, or T cells provided the cDNA or gDNA that made up the material.

The germline V gene encodes CDR1 SGHNT and CDR2 YYREEE (reference sequence). CDR3 length: 14 amino acids. Trimming took 8 bases from V and 0 from J; bases not matched to a gene: 8. Those who participated ranged in age from about 18 to 89 years and resided in about two dozen US areas. Membership in each cohort depended on participant-reported clinical history. Symptom resolution, clearance, or two negative PCRs marked donors in Cohort 3 as recovered. Method: immunoSEQ multiplex PCR; TCRdb's copy keeps in-frame clones and lacks some. The table shows over 300,000 clones, with around nine tenths occurring only once.

V is TRBV5-4 and J is TRBJ2-7, with TRBD2 matching over 7 bases. The receptor's source is a woman aged 30 to 39 who had recovered from COVID-19. Input material: PBMCs or T cells enriched from blood (not recorded which). DNA of the CDR3: TGTGCCAGTAGGGTGGGAGGGAGCTCCTACGAGCAGTACTTC. Amino acid sequence: CASRVGGSSYEQYF.